Listed below are T cell receptor beta chains from one sample, sequenced in a study of long-term antiretroviral therapy in people with HIV. Using immunoSEQ multiplex PCR, the repertoire was profiled, and TCRdb retains in-frame clones only, with some absent. The sample records some 17,000 clones, 80% being singletons. Sequencing was performed on unsorted PBMCs, taken 0.1 years before starting antiretroviral therapy. These receptors were collected from a man aged 18 to 30 with HIV. Both conserved end residues are part of each CDR3. The order of the fields is V gene, J gene, D gene, clone size, CDR3 protein, CDR3 DNA. The D gene is left open where the match is weak. Clone size is given for some rows only: seen once, a few or many times, or a class if the clone is expanded.

TRBV6-9	TRBJ1-2	-	-	CASSYGSGNGYTF	TGTGCCAGCAGTTACGGGTCAGGGAATGGCTACACCTTC
TRBV7-2	TRBJ2-7	TRBD1	-	CASSLLGGAVNEQYF	TGTGCCAGCAGCTTATTAGGGGGCGCGGTCAACGAGCAGTACTTC
TRBV19	TRBJ2-3	-	-	CASSMENTRTDTQYF	TGTGCCAGTAGTATGGAGAACACCCGCACAGATACGCAGTATTTT
TRBV11-2	TRBJ2-5	TRBD1	-	CASSWGQEQETQYF	TGTGCCAGCAGCTGGGGACAGGAACAAGAGACCCAGTACTTC
TRBV7-9	TRBJ2-1	-	few	CASNSPQAYNEQFF	TGTGCCAGCAACTCGCCTCAGGCCTACAATGAGCAGTTCTTC
TRBV27	TRBJ1-4	-	-	CASSPIEDSYNEKLFF	TGTGCCAGCAGTCCCATTGAGGACAGTTACAATGAAAAACTGTTTTTT
TRBV28	TRBJ2-7	-	few	CASGDGYEQYF	TGTGCCAGCGGAGACGGATACGAGCAGTACTTC
TRBV4-1	TRBJ1-1	TRBD1	-	CASSFPGGPDTEAFF	TGCGCCAGCAGCTTTCCAGGGGGTCCGGACACTGAAGCTTTCTTT
TRBV4-1	TRBJ2-7	-	-	CASSQVLGFQGEQYF	TGCGCCAGCAGCCAAGTCTTGGGATTTCAAGGCGAGCAGTACTTC
TRBV5-8	TRBJ2-2	-	-	CASSLSGESTGELFF	TGTGCCAGCAGCTTGTCCGGGGAGAGCACCGGGGAGCTGTTTTTT
TRBV30	TRBJ1-6	TRBD1	-	CAWSGSSGGRSPLHF	TGTGCCTGGAGTGGATCCTCAGGGGGCCGGTCACCCCTCCACTTT
TRBV4-2	TRBJ2-6	TRBD1	-	CASSQDTGAPSGANVLTF	TGTGCCAGCAGCCAAGATACAGGGGCCCCCTCTGGGGCCAACGTCCTGACTTTC
TRBV28	TRBJ2-7	TRBD1	few	CASGTDYEQYF	TGTGCCAGCGGGACAGACTACGAGCAGTACTTC
TRBV5-5	TRBJ1-3	TRBD1	-	CASSSGDRGNTIYF	TGTGCCAGCAGCTCCGGGGACAGGGGAAACACCATATATTTT
TRBV10-3	TRBJ1-1	TRBD1	-	CATGTGGLNTEAFF	TGTGCCACCGGGACAGGGGGGCTGAACACTGAAGCTTTCTTT
TRBV6-5	TRBJ1-1	-	-	CASSYSSGEGAFF	TGTGCCAGCAGTTACTCTTCAGGGGAGGGAGCTTTCTTT
TRBV4-1	TRBJ1-1	-	-	CASSPGWPWNTEAFF	TGCGCCAGCAGCCCGGGGTGGCCTTGGAACACTGAAGCTTTCTTT
TRBV29-1	TRBJ1-4	-	-	CSALGRRSNEKLFF	TGCAGCGCGCTAGGACGGCGATCTAATGAAAAACTGTTTTTT
TRBV27	TRBJ2-7	-	-	CASRRILDTSYEQYF	TGTGCCAGCAGGAGAATCCTAGACACCTCCTACGAGCAGTACTTC
TRBV5-1	TRBJ2-4	-	-	CASSSDGGGKNIQYF	TGCGCCAGCAGTTCGGACGGGGGAGGCAAAAACATTCAGTACTTC
TRBV5-4	TRBJ1-6	-	-	CASSAPPEGGNSPLHF	TGTGCCAGCAGCGCACCGCCGGAGGGAGGGAATTCACCCCTCCACTTT
TRBV11-2	TRBJ1-6	-	-	CASSSGTNNSPLHF	TGTGCCAGCAGCTCCGGGACTAATAATTCACCCCTCCACTTT
TRBV7-6	TRBJ2-1	-	medium-sized	CASSLEQGSYNEQFF	TGTGCCAGCAGCTTAGAACAGGGTTCCTACAATGAGCAGTTCTTC
TRBV9	TRBJ1-3	-	-	CASSVDRSGTGNTIYF	TGTGCCAGCAGCGTAGATCGGTCAGGGACTGGAAACACCATATATTTT
TRBV6-1	TRBJ2-7	TRBD2	once	CASSARQGGSEQYF	TGTGCCAGCAGTGCCCGCCAGGGAGGGAGCGAGCAGTACTTC
TRBV27	TRBJ1-2	TRBD1	-	CASRHNTGGYGYTF	TGTGCCAGCAGGCATAATACAGGGGGCTATGGCTACACCTTC
TRBV28	TRBJ2-7	-	-	CASNSPPGSPHEQYF	TGTGCCAGCAACTCCCCCCCGGGGTCTCCCCACGAGCAGTACTTC
TRBV11-2	TRBJ2-2	-	once	CASSMTGWPGELFF	TGTGCCAGCAGCATGACCGGATGGCCCGGGGAGCTGTTTTTT
TRBV7-6	TRBJ2-5	TRBD1	-	CASSPKQGAIETQYF	TGTGCCAGCAGCCCGAAACAGGGGGCGATTGAGACCCAGTACTTC
TRBV2	TRBJ1-2	TRBD1	-	CASSKGGRGTDGYTF	TGTGCCAGCAGTAAGGGGGGCAGGGGGACTGACGGCTACACCTTC
TRBV5-4	TRBJ1-1	-	-	CASSLAVDTEAFF	TGTGCCAGCAGCTTGGCTGTCGACACTGAAGCTTTCTTT
TRBV7-9	TRBJ1-1	-	-	CASSLVLNTEAFF	TGTGCCAGCAGCTTAGTTTTGAACACTGAAGCTTTCTTT
TRBV28	TRBJ1-3	-	-	CASTPGGNTIYF	TGTGCCAGCACCCCGGGTGGAAACACCATATATTTT
TRBV5-4	TRBJ1-2	-	-	CASSSGANYGYTF	TGTGCCAGCAGCTCTGGGGCGAACTATGGCTACACCTTC
TRBV2	TRBJ1-5	TRBD1	few	CASNYRGDQPQHF	TGTGCCAGCAATTACAGGGGAGATCAGCCCCAGCATTTT
TRBV18	TRBJ2-7	-	-	CASSPGRIGGEQYF	TGTGCCAGCTCACCAGGTCGGATAGGCGGAGAGCAGTACTTC
TRBV25-1	TRBJ1-3	-	-	CASSPRANTIYF	TGTGCCAGCAGCCCTAGGGCCAACACCATATATTTT
TRBV11-2	TRBJ2-7	-	-	CASSLPGTGSYEQYF	TGTGCCAGCAGCCTACCCGGGACTGGCTCCTACGAGCAGTACTTC
TRBV6-5	TRBJ2-7	TRBD1	-	CASRGTAFYEQYF	TGTGCCAGCAGAGGGACAGCCTTCTACGAGCAGTACTTC
TRBV7-3	TRBJ2-3	-	-	CASSSRQSPDTQYF	TGTGCCAGCAGCTCAAGACAGTCACCAGATACGCAGTATTTT
TRBV6-5	TRBJ2-5	TRBD1	-	CASSYLTGAATQYF	TGTGCCAGCAGTTACCTGACAGGGGCGGCGACCCAGTACTTC
TRBV18	TRBJ2-3	-	-	CASSRGHPGTTDTQYF	TGTGCCAGCTCACGCGGACACCCCGGGACCACAGATACGCAGTATTTT
TRBV5-1	TRBJ2-1	-	-	CASSLVGGSYNEQFF	TGCGCCAGCAGCTTGGTAGGGGGCTCCTACAATGAGCAGTTCTTC
TRBV14	TRBJ2-1	TRBD1	-	CASSQAGTGSSRNEQFF	TGTGCCAGCAGCCAAGCCGGGACAGGGAGTAGTAGGAATGAGCAGTTCTTC
TRBV5-8	TRBJ1-2	-	-	CASSLAGVAGPWWAGYTF	TGTGCCAGCAGCTTGGCCGGCGTGGCAGGACCCTGGTGGGCCGGCTACACCTTC
TRBV2	TRBJ1-2	TRBD1	-	CASSFRQGLNYGYTF	TGTGCCAGCAGCTTTCGACAGGGGCTTAACTATGGCTACACCTTC
TRBV7-2	TRBJ2-7	-	-	CASSLDTPEQYF	TGTGCCAGCAGCCTGGACACCCCCGAGCAGTACTTC
TRBV6-5	TRBJ2-5	-	-	CASSYGGGETQYF	TGTGCCAGCAGTTACGGAGGGGGGGAGACCCAGTACTTC
TRBV4-2	TRBJ2-7	-	-	CASSQDVSGYEQYF	TGTGCCAGCAGCCAAGATGTTAGCGGCTACGAGCAGTACTTC
TRBV9	TRBJ1-1	-	-	CASTPDASGTEAFF	TGTGCCAGCACCCCGGACGCCTCGGGCACTGAAGCTTTCTTT
TRBV11-2	TRBJ2-5	TRBD2	-	CASSKGLALHF	TGTGCCAGCAGCAAGGGACTAGCCCTCCACTTC
TRBV6-5	TRBJ1-3	-	-	CASTQPSGNTIYF	TGTGCCAGCACCCAACCATCTGGAAACACCATATATTTT
TRBV14	TRBJ2-1	TRBD2	-	CASSQALLAGGIYNEQFF	TGTGCCAGCAGCCAAGCCCTCCTAGCGGGGGGGATATACAATGAGCAGTTCTTC
TRBV7-2	TRBJ1-5	-	-	CASSAGGGSNQPQHF	TGTGCCAGCAGCGCTGGCGGCGGTAGCAATCAGCCCCAGCATTTT